The rows below give T cell receptor beta chains drawn from one sample of a study of response to subunit inactivated influenza vaccine. Via MiXCR, TCRdb re-called the RT-PCR reads, giving one row per CDR3 protein. The repertoire holds more than 450,000 distinct CDR3 sequences, over 9% seen once, with approximately 10% in the top ten. The data were also submitted as part of a second study, on T cells expressing NK-cell markers.

The specimen was PBMCs from blood, collected on the day of vaccination. The origin of the receptors is a man aged 50 to 60 who received an inactivated influenza vaccine. Each CDR3 is given with its conserved first and last residue. The D gene is left open where the match is weak. The size field is filled for only some rows; it gives once, few, many or a size class.

DNA: TGTGCCAGCAGTTTTGTTGTCCAGGGCTCCTACGAGCAGTACTTC
CDR3: CASSFVVQGSYEQYF
V: TRBV12-3/TRBV12-4
J: TRBJ2-7
size: many
D: NA

DNA: TGTGCCAGCCGGGGCAGAAGAGTCTCCTACAATGAGCAGTTCTTC
CDR3: CASRGRRVSYNEQFF
V: TRBV27
J: TRBJ2-1
size: few
D: NA

DNA: TGTGCCAGCTCACCACTGGATCAAGAGACCCAGTACTTC
CDR3: CASSPLDQETQYF
V: TRBV18
J: TRBJ2-5
size: many
D: NA

DNA: TGCAGTGCTAGAGATTGGGGGGACAGTTCCCAAGAGACCCAGTACTTC
CDR3: CSARDWGDSSQETQYF
V: TRBV20-1
J: TRBJ2-5
size: few
D: NA

DNA: TGTGCCAGCAGAGGACAGGGAGGGTCCTACAATGAGCAGTTCTTC
CDR3: CASRGQGGSYNEQFF
V: TRBV2
J: TRBJ2-1
size: few
D: NA

DNA: TGTGCCAGCAGCTTAACGGGGGCGGCTAATGAAAAACTGTTTTTT
CDR3: CASSLTGAANEKLFF
V: TRBV7-2
J: TRBJ1-4
size: NA
D: NA

DNA: TGCGCCAGCAGTTATAAAGGGGAGGGAAAACTGTTTTTT
CDR3: CASSYKGEGKLFF
V: TRBV4-3
J: TRBJ1-4
size: few
D: NA

DNA: TGTGCCAGCAGCTTAGTGGGACAGGGAGATGAAAAACTGTTTTTT
CDR3: CASSLVGQGDEKLFF
V: TRBV7-9
J: TRBJ1-4
size: NA
D: TRBD1

DNA: TGTGCCAGCAGCCCCACTCAACTAGCAGCCGGGGAGCTGTTTTTT
CDR3: CASSPTQLAAGELFF
V: TRBV3-1
J: TRBJ2-2
size: NA
D: NA

DNA: TGCAGCGTTGGAGGTAGGGCGGTGGAGACCCAGTACTTC
CDR3: CSVGGRAVETQYF
V: TRBV29-1
J: TRBJ2-5
size: many
D: NA

DNA: TGCAGTGCTAGAAGGACTAGCTCCCTTGACGAGCAGTACTTC
CDR3: CSARRTSSLDEQYF
V: TRBV20-1
J: TRBJ2-7
size: few
D: TRBD2

DNA: TGTGCCAGCAGCCAAGCGGGAAGGGATACGCAGTATTTT
CDR3: CASSQAGRDTQYF
V: TRBV7-6
J: TRBJ2-3
size: once
D: TRBD2

DNA: TGTGCCAGCAGCCAAGTTTCCAGTTCTAATGAAAAACTGTTTTTT
CDR3: CASSQVSSSNEKLFF
V: TRBV4-2
J: TRBJ1-4
size: NA
D: NA

DNA: TGCAGTGCTAGAAAGGGGGTTGCCTACAATGAGCAGTTCTTC
CDR3: CSARKGVAYNEQFF
V: TRBV20-1
J: TRBJ2-1
size: NA
D: NA

DNA: TGTGCCAGCAGCATCCTAGGGGGCGAGCAGTACTTC
CDR3: CASSILGGEQYF
V: TRBV7-9
J: TRBJ2-7
size: NA
D: NA

DNA: TGTGCCAGCAAGGGTGAGGGAATCTCTGGGGCCAACGTCCTGACTTTC
CDR3: CASKGEGISGANVLTF
V: TRBV6-1
J: TRBJ2-6
size: NA
D: NA

DNA: TGTGCCAGCAGTTTAGTTAGCGGGAGATACTCAGATACGCAGTATTTT
CDR3: CASSLVSGRYSDTQYF
V: TRBV12-3/TRBV12-4
J: TRBJ2-3
size: many
D: TRBD2